Shown below are 13 T cell receptor beta chains from a single sample sequenced in a study of Graves' ophthalmopathy and Graves' hyperthyroidism. Amplified TCR beta CDR3 regions were obtained using RNA transcripts as template. Second-round multiplex PCR came after first-round RT-PCR with HTBI primers. TCRdb processed the multiplex PCR reads anew with MiXCR; each CDR3 protein has one entry. The sample consists of around 1.1 million distinct CDR3 sequences, 35% to 45% of them appearing once. The sample taken for sequencing was peripheral blood or thyroid tissue (not recorded which). All receptors come from an adult man with Graves' hyperthyroidism.

This clonotype has ten or more counts. The chain has TRBV25-1 and TRBJ1-3; D is uncertain. V lost 3 bases to trimming and J lost 1 base, with 13 bases between them. Germline V CDR1 and CDR2: MGHDK, SYGVNS. The CDR3 consists of 16 residues. The CDR3 DNA is TGTGCCAGCAGTGATTACAGCCGATTATCTGGAAACACCATATATTTT. This gives the protein CASSDYSRLSGNTIYF.

The chain employs TRBV12-3 or TRBV12-4 and TRBJ1-1; unclear D gene. V lost 6 bases to trimming and J lost 0 bases, with 8 bases between them. CDR3 length: 13 amino acids. The CDR3: CASSHRMNTEAFF. The DNA of the CDR3 is TGTGCCAGCAGCCATAGGATGAACACTGAAGCTTTCTTT.

This clonotype was recorded many times. V and J are TRBV12-3 or TRBV12-4 and TRBJ2-5, with D possibly matching TRBD1 (6 bases). The V end lost 6 bases, the J end lost 5 bases, and 13 bases lay between the germline ends. The CDR3 has 13 residues. The CDR3 nucleotides are TGTGCCAGCAGGAGGGACACAGGGGAGACCCAGTACTTC. Translating it yields CASRRDTGETQYF.

A word on this clonotype: One base away lies a much larger clone, so this may be a sequencing read error. The chain joins TRBV9 to TRBJ1-4; 7 positions match TRBD1. The CDR3 length is 15 residues. CDR1 and CDR2 (germline): SGDLS, YYNGEE. V shed 0 bases, J shed 6 bases, and the junction held 5 bases outside the gene matches. The CDR3 nucleotides are TGTGCCAGCAGCGTAGACGGGACAGCCTATGAAAAACTGTTTTTT. Translated: CASSVDGTAYEKLFF. Supplemented by reference TRBV9 and TRBJ1-4, the full variable domain reads DSGVTQTPKHLITATGQRVTLRCSPRSGDLSVYWYQQSLDQGLQFLIQYYNGEERAKGNILERFSAQQFPDLHSELNLSSLELGDSALYFCASSVDGTAYEKLFFGSGTQLSVL.

This clonotype showed up many times. The rearrangement links TRBV5-1 to TRBJ2-2; perhaps TRBD2 as D (5 bases). The germline V and J ends were trimmed by 5 bases and 13 bases, with 15 bases remaining between them. The CDR3 loop spans 12 amino acids. CDR1 is SGHRS and CDR2 is YFSETQ in the germline V gene. CDR3: CASRAEGVGLFF. In DNA form, the CDR3 reads TGCGCCAGCAGAGCCGAGGGTGTGGGGCTGTTTTTT.

This clonotype occurred many times. This chain connects TRBV7-8 to TRBJ2-7; 8 bases are a match to TRBD1. Per germline, CDR1 SGHVS and CDR2 FQNEAQ. After removal of 7 bases from V and 4 bases from J, the junction contained 9 bases not matched to a gene. CDR3 length equals 14 residues. The CDR3 loop is CASTDRDSRYEQYF. The CDR3 region has the DNA TGTGCCAGCACGGACAGGGACTCTCGGTACGAGCAGTACTTC.

This clonotype was counted between two and nine times. The chain uses TRBV4-1 and TRBJ2-7; 8 bases map to TRBD1. The CDR3 sequence is 16 residues long. The trim removed 2 bases at V and 2 bases at J, leaving 8 bases unmatched. CDR1 is MGHRA, CDR2 YSYEKL, per germline. In DNA form, the CDR3 reads TGCGCCAGCAGCCAACACATGGACAGGGCCGCCTACGAGCAGTACTTC. This translates into CASSQHMDRAAYEQYF.

In its sample, this clonotype was seen once. A much larger clonotype is one base distant, so this may be a read error. This chain joins TRBV7-8 and TRBJ1-4; the D gene is possibly TRBD1 (6 bases). The CDR3 runs to 14 residues. Between the trimmed V and J ends, which lost 7 bases and 8 bases, there was a span of 17 bases. Germline CDR1 reads SGHVS; CDR2 reads FQNEAQ. The CDR3 loop is CASISDRPGEKLFF. In DNA form, the CDR3 reads TGTGCCAGCATCTCAGACAGGCCGGGGGAAAAACTGTTTTTT.

Turning to this clonotype: At one end the junction does not follow the germline gene, possibly because of a read error. The chain links TRBV7-2 to TRBJ2-7; 9 nucleotides match TRBD1. Per germline, CDR1 SGHTA and CDR2 FQGNSA. The CDR3 extends over 13 amino acids. This chain's CDR3 is CASSQGDRDEQYF. The CDR3 DNA reads TGCGCCAGCAGCCAAGGGGACAGGGACGAGCAGTACTTC.

Only a few counts were recorded for this clonotype. The rearrangement joins TRBV15 to TRBJ1-1; 8 nucleotides agree with TRBD1. CDR1 is LNHNV and CDR2 is YYDKDF in the germline V gene (reference sequence). V trimming: 11 bases; J trimming: 5 bases; junction bases outside the gene matches: 16. This CDR3 contains 15 residues. CDR3 in amino acids: CAALGQGLRETEAFF. CDR3 DNA: TGTGCCGCCCTAGGACAGGGCTTAAGGGAAACTGAAGCTTTCTTT.

This clonotype appeared a few times. The V call is TRBV2, the J call TRBJ1-4; D might be TRBD1 (5 bases). V gave up 1 base and J gave up 4 bases, with 10 bases separating them. Germline V gives CDR1 SNHLY, CDR2 FYNNEI. CDR3 length: 15 residues. Written as DNA, the CDR3 is TGTGCCAGCAGTGAAGAGGCAGGGCATAATGAAAAACTGTTTTTT. Translation gives CASSEEAGHNEKLFF.

This clonotype was picked up many times. The gene calls are TRBV7-6 and TRBJ1-2, with 9 bases lining up with TRBD1. Germline V CDR1 and CDR2: SGHVS, FNYEAQ. After removal of 2 bases from V and 3 bases from J, the junction contained 4 bases not matched to a gene. The CDR3 is made up of 15 amino acids. The CDR3 reads CASSLRQGEDYGYTF. The CDR3 DNA reads as TGTGCCAGCAGCTTAAGACAGGGGGAGGACTATGGCTACACCTTC.

The chain carries TRBV27 and TRBJ2-7, with a tentative D call TRBD2 (6 bases). V lost 8 bases and J lost 7, with 9 bases in between. The germline gives CDR1 MNHEY, CDR2 SMNVEV (reference sequence). CDR3 size: 10 residues. This CDR3 is CASGGSEQYF. DNA for the CDR3: TGTGCCAGCGGGGGGAGTGAGCAGTACTTC.